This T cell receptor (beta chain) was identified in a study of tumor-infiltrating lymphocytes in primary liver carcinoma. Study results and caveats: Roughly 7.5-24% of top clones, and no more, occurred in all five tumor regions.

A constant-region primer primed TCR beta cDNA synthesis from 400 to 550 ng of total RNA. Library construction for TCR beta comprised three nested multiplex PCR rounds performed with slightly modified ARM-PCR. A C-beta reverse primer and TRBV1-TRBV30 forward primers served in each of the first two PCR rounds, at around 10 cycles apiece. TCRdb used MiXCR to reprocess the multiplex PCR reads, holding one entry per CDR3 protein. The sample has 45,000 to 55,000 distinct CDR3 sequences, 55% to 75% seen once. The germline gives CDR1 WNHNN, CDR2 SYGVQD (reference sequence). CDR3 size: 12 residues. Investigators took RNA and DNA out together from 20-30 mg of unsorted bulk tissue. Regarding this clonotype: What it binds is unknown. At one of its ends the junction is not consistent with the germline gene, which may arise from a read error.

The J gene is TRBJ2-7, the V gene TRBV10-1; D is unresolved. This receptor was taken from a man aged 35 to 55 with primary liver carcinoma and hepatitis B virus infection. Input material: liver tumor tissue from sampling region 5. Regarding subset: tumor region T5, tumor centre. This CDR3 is CANSKNGGEQYF. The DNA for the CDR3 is TGCGCCAACAGTAAGAATGGTGGCGAGCAGTACTTC.